These 4 T cell receptor beta chains were sequenced from one sample in a study of blood T cell repertoires in COVID-19. Clones were sequenced by immunoSEQ multiplex PCR, and TCRdb holds only the in-frame ones, with some missing. The sample contains about 390,000 clones, more than 75% of which appear only once. The sequencing input was peripheral blood. The receptor set was obtained from a woman aged 55-69 years with COVID-19, enrolled during active disease.

This clone was seen a single time. The genes are TRBV27 and TRBJ1-1; the D is unclear. Between the trimmed V and J ends, which lost 5 bases and 1 base, there was a span of 11 bases. This CDR3 contains 14 residues. Germline V gene lookup returns CDR1 MNHEY and CDR2 SMNVEV (reference sequence). Written as DNA, the CDR3 is TGTGCCAGCAGTCAGTTAAACCCGAACACTGAAGCTTTCTTT. It translates to CASSQLNPNTEAFF.

Only a few counts were recorded for this clone. The V gene is TRBV4-1, the J gene TRBJ1-4; TRBD1 matches 8 bases. Germline CDR1 and CDR2: MGHRA and YSYEKL. The ends lost 7 bases at V and 6 bases at J; junction bases unmatched: 7. This CDR3 region has 14 residues. Here the CDR3 reads CASNRQGTHEKLFF. CDR3 in DNA: TGCGCCAGCAACCGACAGGGGACTCATGAAAAACTGTTTTTT.

The V call is TRBV4-2, the J call TRBJ1-1; no clear D gene. Germline V gene data show CDR1 as LGHNA and CDR2 as YNFKEQ. The CDR3 is 15 residues long. V lost 2 bases to trimming and J lost 4 bases, with 14 bases between them. Written as DNA, the CDR3 is TGTGCCAGCAGCCAAAGGACGTACGGGAGCACTGAAGCTTTCTTT. It encodes CASSQRTYGSTEAFF.

The chain links TRBV4-1 to TRBJ2-1; 10 bases map to TRBD2. Germline CDR1 and CDR2: MGHRA and YSYEKL. There are 15 residues in the CDR3. V was clipped by 4 bases and J by 9 bases; unmatched bases: 9. The CDR3 DNA follows: TGCGCCAGCAGCCGAAGCGGGGGGGGTATGCGTGAGCAGTTCTTC. The encoded protein is CASSRSGGGMREQFF.